This T cell receptor beta chain comes out of a study of identical twins. Trimming removed 8 bases at V and 6 bases at J, with 12 bases between. The CDR3 consists of 11 residues. Germline CDR1 is DFQATT and CDR2 is SNEGSKA (reference sequence). This clonotype was recorded a few times. A single record per CDR3 protein comes from TCRdb applying MiXCR to the 5' RACE reads. Counted here are roughly 690,000 distinct CDR3 sequences, 21% occurring once; the ten biggest clones make up 4% to 5.5%. Another study also made use of these data, one on T cells expressing NK-cell markers.

The chain has TRBV20-1 and TRBJ2-3; D gene unclear. The sequence came from a woman under 30 in good health. Material for sequencing was PBMCs. DNA for the CDR3: TGCAGTCCCACATACGGGGATACGCAGTATTTT. It translates to CSPTYGDTQYF.